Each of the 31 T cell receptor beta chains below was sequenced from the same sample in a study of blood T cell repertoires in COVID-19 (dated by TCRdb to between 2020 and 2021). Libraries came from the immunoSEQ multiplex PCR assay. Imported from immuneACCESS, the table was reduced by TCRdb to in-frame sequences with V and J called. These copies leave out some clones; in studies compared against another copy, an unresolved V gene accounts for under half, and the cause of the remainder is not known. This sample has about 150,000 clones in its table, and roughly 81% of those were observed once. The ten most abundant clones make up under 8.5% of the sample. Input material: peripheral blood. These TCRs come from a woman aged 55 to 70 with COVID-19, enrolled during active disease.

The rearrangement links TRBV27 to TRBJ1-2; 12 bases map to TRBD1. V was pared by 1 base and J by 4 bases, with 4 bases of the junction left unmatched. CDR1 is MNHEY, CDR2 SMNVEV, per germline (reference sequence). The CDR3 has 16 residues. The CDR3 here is CASSLYGTGGVYGYTF. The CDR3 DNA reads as TGTGCCAGCAGTTTATACGGGACAGGGGGCGTCTATGGCTACACCTTC.

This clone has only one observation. The CDR3 coding sequence is TGTGCCAGCAGTGACGTCAGGGGGCCTGGAAACACCATATATTTT. It encodes CASSDVRGPGNTIYF. The V gene is TRBV6-1, the J gene TRBJ1-3; 8 positions agree with TRBD1. The ends lost 3 bases at V and 2 bases at J; junction bases unmatched: 3. The germline V gene has CDR1 MNHNS and CDR2 SASEGT. The CDR3 covers 15 residues.

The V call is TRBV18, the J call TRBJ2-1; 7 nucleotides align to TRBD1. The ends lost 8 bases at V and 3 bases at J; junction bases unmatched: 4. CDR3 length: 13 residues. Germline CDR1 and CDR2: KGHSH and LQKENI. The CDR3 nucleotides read TGTGCCAGCACCGGGGACAGCTACAATGAGCAGTTCTTC. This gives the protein CASTGDSYNEQFF.

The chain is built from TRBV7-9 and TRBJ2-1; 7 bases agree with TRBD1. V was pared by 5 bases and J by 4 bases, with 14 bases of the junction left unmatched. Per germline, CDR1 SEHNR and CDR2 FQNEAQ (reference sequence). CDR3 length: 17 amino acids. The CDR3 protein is CASSPGGLAGAYNEQFF. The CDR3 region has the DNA TGTGCCAGCAGCCCAGGGGGTCTGGCAGGGGCTTACAATGAGCAGTTCTTC.

The CDR3 DNA reads as TGTGCCAGCAGCTCATTGGAGGGCATGAACACTGAAGCTTTCTTT. Its translation is CASSSLEGMNTEAFF. The rearrangement joins TRBV7-8 to TRBJ1-1; D is uncertain. The CDR3 sequence is 15 residues long. V was cut by 4 bases and J by 0 bases, with 12 bases left in between. Looked up from germline, CDR1 is SGHVS and CDR2 is FQNEAQ.

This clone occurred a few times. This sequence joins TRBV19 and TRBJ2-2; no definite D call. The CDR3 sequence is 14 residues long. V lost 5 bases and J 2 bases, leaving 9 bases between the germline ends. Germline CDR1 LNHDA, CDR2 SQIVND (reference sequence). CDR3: CASSGAANTGELFF. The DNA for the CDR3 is TGTGCCAGTAGTGGAGCAGCTAACACCGGGGAGCTGTTTTTT.

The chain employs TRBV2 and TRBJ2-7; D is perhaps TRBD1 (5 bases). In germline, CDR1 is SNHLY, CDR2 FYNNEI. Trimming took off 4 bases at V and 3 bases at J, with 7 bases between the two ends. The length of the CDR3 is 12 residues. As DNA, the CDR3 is TGTGCCAGCAGTGTTCAGGGCTACGAGCAGTACGTC. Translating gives CASSVQGYEQYV.

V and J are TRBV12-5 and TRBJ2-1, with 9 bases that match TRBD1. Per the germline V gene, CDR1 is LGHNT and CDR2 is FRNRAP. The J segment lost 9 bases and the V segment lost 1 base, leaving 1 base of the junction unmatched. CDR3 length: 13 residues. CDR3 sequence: CASGLDRGREQFF. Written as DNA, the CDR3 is TGTGCTAGTGGTTTGGACAGGGGGCGTGAGCAGTTCTTC.

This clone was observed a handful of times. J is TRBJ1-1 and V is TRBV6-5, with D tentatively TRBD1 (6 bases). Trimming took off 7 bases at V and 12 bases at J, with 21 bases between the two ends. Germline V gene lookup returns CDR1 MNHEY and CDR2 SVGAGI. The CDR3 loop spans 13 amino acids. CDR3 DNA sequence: TGTGCCAGCATCATACAGGGAAGCAGGATTACTTTCTTT. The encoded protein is CASIIQGSRITFF.

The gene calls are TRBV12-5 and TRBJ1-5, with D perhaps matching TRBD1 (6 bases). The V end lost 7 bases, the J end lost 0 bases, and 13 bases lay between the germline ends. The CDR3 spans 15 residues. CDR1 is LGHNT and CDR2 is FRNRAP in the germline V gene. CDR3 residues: CASASTGSSNQPQHF. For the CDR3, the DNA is TGTGCTAGTGCCTCAACAGGGTCTAGCAATCAGCCCCAGCATTTT.

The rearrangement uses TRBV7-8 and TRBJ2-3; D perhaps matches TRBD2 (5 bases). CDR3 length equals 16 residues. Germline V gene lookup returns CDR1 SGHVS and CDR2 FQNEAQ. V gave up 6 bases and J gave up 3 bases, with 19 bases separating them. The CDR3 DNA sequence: TGTGCCAGCAGTTCCCCTCGGACGGGCGGGACAGATACGCAGTATTTT. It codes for CASSSPRTGGTDTQYF.

This chain's CDR3 is CASSQGRGDTQYF. CDR3 bases: TGTGCCAGCAGTCAGGGTCGTGGGGATACGCAGTATTTT. This rearrangement joins TRBV6-5 to TRBJ2-3, with D perhaps TRBD1 (5 bases). The V gene lost 5 bases and the J gene lost 6 bases, with 12 bases spanning the gap. This CDR3 region has 13 residues. Germline V CDR1 and CDR2: MNHEY, SVGAGI.

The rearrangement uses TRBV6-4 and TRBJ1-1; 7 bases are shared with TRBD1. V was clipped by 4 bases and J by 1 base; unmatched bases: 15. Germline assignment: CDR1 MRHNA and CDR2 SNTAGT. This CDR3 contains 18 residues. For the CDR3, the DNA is TGTGCCAGCAGTGGCCCGAACCGGGACAGAATTCGGAACACTGAAGCTTTCTTT. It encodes CASSGPNRDRIRNTEAFF.

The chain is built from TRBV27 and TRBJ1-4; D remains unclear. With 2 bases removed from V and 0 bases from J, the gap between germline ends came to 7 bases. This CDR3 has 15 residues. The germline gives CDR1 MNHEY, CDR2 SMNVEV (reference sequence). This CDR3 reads CASSLRGATNEKLFF. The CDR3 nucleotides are TGTGCCAGCAGTTTACGCGGAGCAACTAATGAAAAACTGTTTTTT.

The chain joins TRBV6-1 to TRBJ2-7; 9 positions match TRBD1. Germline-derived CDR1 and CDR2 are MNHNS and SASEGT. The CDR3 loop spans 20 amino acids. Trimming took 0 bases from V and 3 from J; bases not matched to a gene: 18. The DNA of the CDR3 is TGTGCCAGCAGTGAAGCGCGCAAATGGACAGGGGACCTCCTCGTCTACGAGCAGTACTTC. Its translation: CASSEARKWTGDLLVYEQYF.

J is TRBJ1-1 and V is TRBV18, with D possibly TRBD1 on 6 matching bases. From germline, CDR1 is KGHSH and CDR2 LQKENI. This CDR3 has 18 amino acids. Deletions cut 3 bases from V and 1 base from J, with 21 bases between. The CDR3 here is CASSPLSKSGTSNTEAFF. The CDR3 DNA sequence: TGTGCCAGCTCACCTTTAAGCAAATCCGGGACATCGAACACTGAAGCTTTCTTT.

This CDR3 is CASSAGGHYSNQPQHF. The CDR3 bases are TGTGCCAGCTCGGCAGGGGGCCATTATAGCAATCAGCCCCAGCATTTT. The chain carries TRBV18 and TRBJ1-5; 8 bases line up with TRBD1. CDR3 length: 16 residues. Losses at the gene ends were 6 bases for V and 0 bases for J; bases not matched to a gene: 7. CDR1 KGHSH and CDR2 LQKENI come from the germline V gene.

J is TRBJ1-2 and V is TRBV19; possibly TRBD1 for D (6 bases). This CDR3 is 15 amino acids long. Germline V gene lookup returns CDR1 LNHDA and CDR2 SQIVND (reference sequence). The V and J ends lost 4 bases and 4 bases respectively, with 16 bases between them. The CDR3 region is CASSSRGRLSYGYTF. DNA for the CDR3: TGTGCCAGTAGTAGCAGGGGACGGCTCAGCTATGGCTACACCTTC. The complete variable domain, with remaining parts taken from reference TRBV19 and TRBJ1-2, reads DGGITQSPKYLFRKEGQNVTLSCEQNLNHDAMYWYRQDPGQGLRLIYYSQIVNDFQKGDIAEGYSVSREKKESFPLTVTSAQKNPTAFYLCASSSRGRLSYGYTFGSGTRLTVV.

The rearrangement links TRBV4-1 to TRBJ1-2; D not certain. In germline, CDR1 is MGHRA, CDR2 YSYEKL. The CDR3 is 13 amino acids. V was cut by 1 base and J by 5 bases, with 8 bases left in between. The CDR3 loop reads CASSQVRKYGYTF. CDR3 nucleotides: TGCGCCAGCAGCCAAGTCAGGAAATATGGCTACACCTTC.

CDR3 nucleotides: TGTGCCAGCAGCCCCCACATGAACACTGAAGCTTTCTTT. It is translated as CASSPHMNTEAFF. The rearrangement uses TRBV13 and TRBJ1-1; D call uncertain. CDR3 length equals 13 residues. With 5 bases removed from V and 0 bases from J, the gap between germline ends came to 7 bases. CDR1 and CDR2 from the germline V gene are PRHDT and FYEKMQ (reference sequence). The full variable domain, in which reference TRBV13 and TRBJ1-1 provide the parts outside the CDR3, is AAGVIQSPRHLIKEKRETATLKCYPIPRHDTVYWYQQGPGQDPQFLISFYEKMQSDKGSIPDRFSAQQFSDYHSELNMSSLELGDSALYFCASSPHMNTEAFFGQGTRLTVV.

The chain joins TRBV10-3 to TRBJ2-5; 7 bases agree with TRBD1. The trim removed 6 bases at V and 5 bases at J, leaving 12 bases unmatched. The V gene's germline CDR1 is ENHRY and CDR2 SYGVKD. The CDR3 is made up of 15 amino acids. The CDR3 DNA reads TGTGCCATCAGAGACCCTGGAAGGGGACAGGAGACCCAGTACTTC. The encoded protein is CAIRDPGRGQETQYF.

CDR3 protein: CATSDPLQGADYGYTF. In DNA, the CDR3 is TGTGCCACCAGTGACCCACTACAGGGGGCGGACTATGGCTACACCTTC. The J gene is TRBJ1-2, the V gene TRBV24-1, with TRBD1 identical over 9 bases. The CDR3 totals 16 residues. The ends lost 4 bases at V and 3 bases at J; junction bases unmatched: 8. Germline V CDR1 and CDR2: KGHDR, SFDVKD.

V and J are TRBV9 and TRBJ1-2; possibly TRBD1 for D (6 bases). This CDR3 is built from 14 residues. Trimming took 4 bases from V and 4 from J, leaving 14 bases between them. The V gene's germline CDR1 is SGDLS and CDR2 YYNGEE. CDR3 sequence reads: CASSTWGGPYGYTF. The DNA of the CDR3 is TGTGCCAGCAGCACTTGGGGGGGGCCCTATGGCTACACCTTC.

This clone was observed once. CDR3 DNA: TGTGCCAGCAGTGAAGCCACATTTTCCAAGTCGACCCAGTACTTC. Residues: CASSEATFSKSTQYF. V usage is TRBV2 and J usage is TRBJ2-5; D ambiguous. Trimming took off 0 bases at V and 7 bases at J, with 15 bases between the two ends. The CDR3 sequence is 15 residues long. Germline V gene data show CDR1 as SNHLY and CDR2 as FYNNEI.

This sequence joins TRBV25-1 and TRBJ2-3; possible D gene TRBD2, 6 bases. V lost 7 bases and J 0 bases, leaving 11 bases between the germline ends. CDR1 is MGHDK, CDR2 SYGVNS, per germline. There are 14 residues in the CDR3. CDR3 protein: CASMAGTSTDTQYF. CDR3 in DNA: TGTGCCAGCATGGCGGGAACTAGCACAGATACGCAGTATTTT.

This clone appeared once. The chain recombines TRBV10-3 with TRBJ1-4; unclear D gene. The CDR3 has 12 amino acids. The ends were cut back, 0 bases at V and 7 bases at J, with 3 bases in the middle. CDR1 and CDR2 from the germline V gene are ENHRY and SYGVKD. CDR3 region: CAISESGEKLFF. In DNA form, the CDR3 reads TGTGCCATCAGTGAGTCCGGTGAAAAACTGTTTTTT.

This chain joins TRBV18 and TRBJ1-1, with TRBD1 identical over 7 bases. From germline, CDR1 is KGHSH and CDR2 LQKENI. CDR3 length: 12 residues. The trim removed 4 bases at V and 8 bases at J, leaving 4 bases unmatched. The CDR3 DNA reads TGTGCCAGCTCACGTTACAGGGGAGAAGCTTTCTTT. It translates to CASSRYRGEAFF.

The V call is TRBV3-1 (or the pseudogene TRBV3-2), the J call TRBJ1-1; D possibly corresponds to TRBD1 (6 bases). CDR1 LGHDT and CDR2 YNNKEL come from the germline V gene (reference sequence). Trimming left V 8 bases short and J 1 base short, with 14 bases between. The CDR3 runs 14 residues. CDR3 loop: CASALGGRNTEAFF. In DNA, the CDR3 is TGTGCCAGCGCCCTTGGGGGCAGGAACACTGAAGCTTTCTTT.

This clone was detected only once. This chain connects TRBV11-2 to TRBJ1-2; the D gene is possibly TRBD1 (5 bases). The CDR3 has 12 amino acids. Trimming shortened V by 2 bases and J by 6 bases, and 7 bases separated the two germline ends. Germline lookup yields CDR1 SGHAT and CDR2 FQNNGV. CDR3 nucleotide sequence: TGTGCCAGCAGCTTATCCAGGGATGGCTACACCTTC. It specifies CASSLSRDGYTF.

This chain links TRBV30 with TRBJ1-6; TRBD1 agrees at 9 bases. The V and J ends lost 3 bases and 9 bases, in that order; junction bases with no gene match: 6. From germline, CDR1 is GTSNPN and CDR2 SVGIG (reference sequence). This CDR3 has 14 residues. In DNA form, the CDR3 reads TGTGCCTGGAGCGGACAGGGGTTGGGTTCACCCCTCCACTTT. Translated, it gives CAWSGQGLGSPLHF. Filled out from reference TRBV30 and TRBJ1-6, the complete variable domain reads SQTIHQWPATLVQPVGSPLSLECTVEGTSNPNLYWYRQAAGRGLQLLFYSVGIGQISSEVPQNLSASRPQDRQFILSSKKLLLSDSGFYLCAWSGQGLGSPLHFGNGTRLTVT.

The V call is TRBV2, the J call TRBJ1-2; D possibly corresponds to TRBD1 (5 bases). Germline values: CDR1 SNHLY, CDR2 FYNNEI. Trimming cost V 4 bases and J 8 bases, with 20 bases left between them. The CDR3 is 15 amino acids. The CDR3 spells CASSGTGGNMGGYTF. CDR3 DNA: TGTGCCAGCAGTGGTACGGGGGGGAATATGGGCGGCTACACCTTC.